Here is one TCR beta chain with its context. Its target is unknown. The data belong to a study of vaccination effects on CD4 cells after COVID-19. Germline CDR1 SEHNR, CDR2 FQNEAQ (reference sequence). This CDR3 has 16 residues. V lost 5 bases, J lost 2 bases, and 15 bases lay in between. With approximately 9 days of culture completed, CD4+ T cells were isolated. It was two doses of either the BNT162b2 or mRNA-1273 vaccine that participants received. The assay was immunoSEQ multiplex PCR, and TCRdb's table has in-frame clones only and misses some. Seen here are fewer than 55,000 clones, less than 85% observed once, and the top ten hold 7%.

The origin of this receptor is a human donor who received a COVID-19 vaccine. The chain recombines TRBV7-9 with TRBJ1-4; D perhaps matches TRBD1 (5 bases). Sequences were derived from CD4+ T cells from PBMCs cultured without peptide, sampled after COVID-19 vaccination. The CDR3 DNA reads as TGTGCCAGCAGCCTCAGGGTAGTGGCGACTAATGAAAAACTGTTTTTT. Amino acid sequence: CASSLRVVATNEKLFF.